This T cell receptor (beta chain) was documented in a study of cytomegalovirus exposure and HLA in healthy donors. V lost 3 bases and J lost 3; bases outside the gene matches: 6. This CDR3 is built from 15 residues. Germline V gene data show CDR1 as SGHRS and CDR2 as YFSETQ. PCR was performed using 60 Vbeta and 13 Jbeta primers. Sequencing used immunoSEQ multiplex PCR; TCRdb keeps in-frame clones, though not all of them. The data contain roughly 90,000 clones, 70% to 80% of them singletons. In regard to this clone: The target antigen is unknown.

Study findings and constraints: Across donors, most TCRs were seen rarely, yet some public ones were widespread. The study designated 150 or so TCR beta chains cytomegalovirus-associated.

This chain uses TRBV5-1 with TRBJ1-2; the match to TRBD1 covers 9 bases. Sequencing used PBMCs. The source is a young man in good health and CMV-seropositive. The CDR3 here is CASSYTGGTDYGYTF. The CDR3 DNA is TGCGCCAGCAGCTATACAGGGGGCACAGACTATGGCTACACCTTC.